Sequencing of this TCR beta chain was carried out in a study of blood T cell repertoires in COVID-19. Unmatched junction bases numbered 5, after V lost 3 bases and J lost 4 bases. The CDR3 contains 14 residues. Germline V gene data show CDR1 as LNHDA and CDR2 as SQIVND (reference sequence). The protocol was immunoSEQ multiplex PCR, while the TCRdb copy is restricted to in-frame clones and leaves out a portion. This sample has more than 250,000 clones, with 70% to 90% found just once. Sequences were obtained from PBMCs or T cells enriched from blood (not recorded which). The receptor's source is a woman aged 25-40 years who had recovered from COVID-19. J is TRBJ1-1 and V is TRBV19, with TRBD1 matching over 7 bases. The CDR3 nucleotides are TGTGCCAGTAGTATTCAGGGGGATGGCACTGAAGCTTTCTTT. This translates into CASSIQGDGTEAFF.